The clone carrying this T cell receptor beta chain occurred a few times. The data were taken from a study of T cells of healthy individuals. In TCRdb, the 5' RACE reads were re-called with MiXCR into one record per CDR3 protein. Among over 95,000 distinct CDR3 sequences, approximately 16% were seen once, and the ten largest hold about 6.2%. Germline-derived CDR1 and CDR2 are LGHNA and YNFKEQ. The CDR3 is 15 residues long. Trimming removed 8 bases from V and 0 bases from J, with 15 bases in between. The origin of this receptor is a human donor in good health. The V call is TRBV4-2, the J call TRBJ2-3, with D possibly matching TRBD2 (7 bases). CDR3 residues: CASRRGGASTDTQYF. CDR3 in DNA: TGTGCCAGCCGGCGAGGGGGGGCTAGCACAGATACGCAGTATTTT.